The clone carrying this T cell receptor beta chain appeared many times. The antigen is not known. TCRdb reprocessed the PCR reads via MiXCR and lists one record per CDR3 protein. Among about 68,000 distinct CDR3 sequences listed, over 15% were seen once. The CDR3 has 17 residues. The germline V gene encodes CDR1 SGHDT and CDR2 YYEEEE. Trimming shortened V by 2 bases and J by 7 bases, and 22 bases separated the two germline ends. This sample stems from a study of molecular identifiers for immune sequencing clone quantification. Overall study: RNA, taken in replicates from about 21,000 or 97,000 naive CD8 cells, was split five ways, with four sequenced.

Study-wide results and limits: Detecting spiked Jurkat TCR RNA from one cell among 950,000 to 1,000,000 naive cells was reportedly possible. In CMV-specific effectors, clones above 20 copies held over 98% of molecules; naive, under 1%.

The specimen sequenced was naive CD8+ T cells from blood, with Jurkat cell RNA spiked in. The subset was: FACS-sorted CD8+CD4-CCR7+CD45RA+ naive T cells. The clonotype originates from a human donor in good health. Some libraries in this study had Jurkat cell RNA spiked in. The chain combines TRBV5-6 with TRBJ2-1; D unclear. CDR3 sequence: CASSLPPWSVGLNEQFF. The CDR3 DNA reads TGTGCCAGCAGCTTACCCCCGTGGTCCGTCGGCTTGAATGAGCAGTTCTTC.